Each of the 7 T cell receptor beta chains below was sequenced from the same sample in a study of blood T cell repertoires in COVID-19. Profiled with immunoSEQ multiplex PCR; TCRdb holds only in-frame clones, not every one. The repertoire holds 35,000 to 50,000 clones, with roughly 70% as singletons. The source material was peripheral blood. The receptors originated from an elderly man with acute or convalescent COVID-19.

The rearrangement joins TRBV9 to TRBJ2-1, with TRBD1 matching over 7 bases. The CDR3 sequence is 16 residues long. V lost 4 bases to trimming and J lost 2 bases; unmatched junction nucleotides: 9. The germline V gene encodes CDR1 SGDLS and CDR2 YYNGEE. CDR3 bases: TGTGCCAGCAGCCCCCACTCCGGGACAGCCTACAATGAGCAGTTCTTC. It yields the protein CASSPHSGTAYNEQFF.

This clone is classed as medium-sized. This chain joins TRBV4-1 and TRBJ1-2; D is perhaps TRBD1 (6 bases). Trimming took 2 bases from V and 5 from J, leaving 15 bases between them. Per the germline V gene, CDR1 is MGHRA and CDR2 is YSYEKL. CDR3 length: 15 residues. CDR3 coding DNA: TGCGCCAGCAGCCAATCCGGACAGACCTCATATGGCTACACCTTC. It codes for CASSQSGQTSYGYTF.

CDR3 in amino acids: CASSGGQGRLDEQYF. Written as DNA, the CDR3 is TGCGCCAGCAGTGGTGGACAGGGACGCCTAGACGAGCAGTACTTC. The chain employs TRBV10-1 and TRBJ2-7; the match to TRBD1 covers 8 bases. V shed 4 bases and J 5 bases; nucleotides not matched to a gene: 10. The CDR3 is made up of 15 amino acids. Germline lookup yields CDR1 WNHNN and CDR2 SYGVQD (reference sequence).

The chain carries TRBV5-1 and TRBJ2-1, with TRBD1 matching over 7 bases. The CDR3 extends over 15 amino acids. CDR1 and CDR2 (germline): SGHRS, YFSETQ. V dropped 4 bases and J dropped 0; count of bases not matched to a gene: 4. The CDR3 nucleotides read TGCGCCAGCAGCCCGGGACAGAGCTCCTACAATGAGCAGTTCTTC. It codes for CASSPGQSSYNEQFF.

This sequence joins TRBV27 and TRBJ2-4, with D hard to call. The germline V gene encodes CDR1 MNHEY and CDR2 SMNVEV (reference sequence). Trimming took 4 bases from V and 7 from J, leaving 8 bases between them. The CDR3 totals 12 residues. CDR3 residues: CASSSVGNIQYF. Written as DNA, the CDR3 is TGTGCCAGCAGTTCGGTCGGGAACATTCAGTACTTC.

V gene TRBV6-6 combines with J gene TRBJ1-2; 7 bases align to TRBD1. In germline, CDR1 is MNHNY, CDR2 SVGAGI (reference sequence). V dropped 6 bases and J dropped 4; count of bases not matched to a gene: 8. The CDR3 is made up of 14 amino acids. CDR3 protein: CASRQQGTGYGYTF. The CDR3 DNA is TGTGCCAGCAGACAACAGGGGACCGGCTATGGCTACACCTTC.

The V call is TRBV11-3, the J call TRBJ1-1; 8 positions agree with TRBD1. Germline V CDR1 and CDR2: SGHNT, YENEEA. With 5 bases clipped from V and 10 bases from J, the junction kept 12 bases outside the gene matches. The CDR3 is made up of 14 amino acids. In DNA, the CDR3 is TGTGCCAGCAGCCCCGGGACAGGAGAAGGAAGAGCTTTCTTT. This translates into CASSPGTGEGRAFF. The complete variable domain, with remaining parts taken from reference TRBV11-3 and TRBJ1-1, reads EAGVVQSPRYKIIEKKQPVAFWCNPISGHNTLYWYLQNLGQGPELLIRYENEEAVDDSQLPKDRFSAERLKGVDSTLKIQPAELGDSAVYLCASSPGTGEGRAFFGQGTRLTVV.